This TCR beta chain appears in the sequencing data of a study of shared clonotypes between healthy human individuals. The study's findings and limits: Relative to clonotypes present in all four donors, those not shared had lower generation probabilities.

Notes on this clone: As yet, its antigen is unknown.

Libraries were prepared by immunoSEQ multiplex PCR; TCRdb keeps only in-frame clonotypes and omits some of them. The data contain approximately 2,000,000 clones, roughly 90% of them singletons. Trimming stripped 4 bases from V and 3 bases from J, with 15 bases between. CDR1 SGHAT and CDR2 FQDESV come from the germline V gene (reference sequence). The CDR3 runs 16 residues. The source is a man aged 18-30 years in good health. Some clones in this sample may be carry-over from other donors' samples. The sample taken for sequencing was naive CD4+ T cells from PBMCs. Subset reported: CD45RA+ positively selected. The V call is TRBV11-1, the J call TRBJ2-2, with D perhaps given as TRBD1 or TRBD2 (5 bases each). In DNA form, the CDR3 reads TGTGCCAGCAGCTCCTGGGACGGAGAATACACCGGGGAGCTGTTTTTT. Translated, it gives CASSSWDGEYTGELFF.